This T cell receptor beta chain originates from a study of cytomegalovirus exposure and HLA in healthy donors. The CDR3 length is 15 residues. CDR1 and CDR2 from the germline V gene are SGHNT and YYREEE (reference sequence). Trimming shortened V by 1 base and J by 1 base, and 8 bases separated the two germline ends. This PCR relied on a set of 60 Vbeta primers and 13 Jbeta primers. Some clones are missing from TCRdb's copy, which holds only in-frame ones; the method was immunoSEQ multiplex PCR. The sample includes tens of thousands of clones, around 80% of them seen just once. Of note for this clone: Its antigen remains unknown.

Broader study findings: TCR beta V- and J-gene trimming, according to a later analysis, was linked to a missense DCLRE1C variant. A few of the chains that were CMV-associated were confirmed in vitro to be specific for CMV antigens.

The specimen sequenced was PBMCs. The genes are TRBV5-4 and TRBJ2-2, with D possibly being TRBD1 (5 bases). This receptor was identified in a man between 25 and 39 years old in good health and CMV-seronegative. The CDR3 bases are TGTGCCAGCAGCTTGCAGGGATTGAACACCGGGGAGCTGTTTTTT. It specifies CASSLQGLNTGELFF.